This TCR beta chain was found in a study of identical twins. Overall study results and limits: Clonotypes of the beta chain that were abundant in cord blood carried fewer insertions (memory repertoires showed none).

V was clipped by 5 bases and J by 2 bases; unmatched bases: 7. The CDR3 loop spans 15 amino acids. Germline CDR1 is SGHAT and CDR2 is FQNNGV. A note on this clonotype: What it binds is unknown.

Healthy Caucasians provided all donations. Template switching added a universal primer site; cDNA carried unique molecular identifiers. MiXCR was run by TCRdb on the 5' RACE reads, yielding one entry per CDR3 protein. This table holds 500,000 to 700,000 distinct CDR3 sequences, roughly 6.6% found once. A further study also used this sample, focusing on yellow fever vaccine responses in identical twins. That work states: Twins' vaccine T cell response reportedly seemed partly convergent, partly personalized.

The chain has TRBV11-2 and TRBJ2-3; 7 nucleotides align to TRBD2. The sequencing input was PBMCs. The source is a woman aged 18-29 years in good health. The CDR3 region has the DNA TGTGCCAGCAGCCCAGGTAGCGGGCACACAGATACGCAGTATTTT. This encodes CASSPGSGHTDTQYF.